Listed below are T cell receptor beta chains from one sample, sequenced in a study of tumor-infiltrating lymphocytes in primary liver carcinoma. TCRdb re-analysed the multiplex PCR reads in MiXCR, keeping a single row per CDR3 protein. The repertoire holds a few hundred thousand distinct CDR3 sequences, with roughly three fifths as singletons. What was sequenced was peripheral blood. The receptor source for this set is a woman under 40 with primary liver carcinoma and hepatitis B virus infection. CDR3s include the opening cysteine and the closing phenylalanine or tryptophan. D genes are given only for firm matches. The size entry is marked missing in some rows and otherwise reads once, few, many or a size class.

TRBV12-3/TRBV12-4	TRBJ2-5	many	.	TGTGCCAGCGTTAAAATCCAAGAGACCCAGTACTTC	CASVKIQETQYF
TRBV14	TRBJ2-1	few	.	TGTGCCAGCAGTGACGACTTCGGTGAGCAGTTCTTC	CASSDDFGEQFF
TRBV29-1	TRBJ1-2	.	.	TGCAGCGTTGAGGCGTCGACAGTGAACTATGACTACACCTTC	CSVEASTVNYDYTF
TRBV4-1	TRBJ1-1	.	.	TGCGCCAGCAGCCAAACAAGCCTGCCCGCTTTCTTT	CASSQTSLPAFF
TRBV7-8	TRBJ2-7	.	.	TGTGCCAGCAGCCCGACCCCGAGACTCGGAAAAACCTACGAGCAGTACTTC	CASSPTPRLGKTYEQYF
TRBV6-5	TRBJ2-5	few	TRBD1	TGTGCCAGCAGTTCCATCGACAGGGGCGAGACCCAGTACTTC	CASSSIDRGETQYF
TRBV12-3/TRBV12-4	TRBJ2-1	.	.	TGTGTCAGTGGGCTAGCGGCCAGGGGGCAGTTCTTC	CVSGLAARGQFF
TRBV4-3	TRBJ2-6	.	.	TGCGCCAGCAGCCTGGACCGAGGGGCAGTTTACTCTGGGGCCAACGTCCTGACTTTC	CASSLDRGAVYSGANVLTF
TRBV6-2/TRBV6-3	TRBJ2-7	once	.	TGTGGCAGCAGTGAAAGGTGGGGGCGGGGCTCCTACGAGCAGTACTTC	CGSSERWGRGSYEQYF
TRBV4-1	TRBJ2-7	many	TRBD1	TGCGCCAGCAGCCAAGGACAGGGCTCCTACGAGCAGTACTTC	CASSQGQGSYEQYF
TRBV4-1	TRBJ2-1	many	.	TGCGCCAGCAGCCTACAACAGGGCAATGAGCAGTTCTTC	CASSLQQGNEQFF
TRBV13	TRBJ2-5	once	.	TGTGCCAGCAGCTTAAGGGGCTGGGTAGTTAGGGAGACCCATTACTTC	CASSLRGWVVRETHYF
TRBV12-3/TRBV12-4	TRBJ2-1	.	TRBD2	TGTGCCAGCAGTCCGATAGGCCCGTCACTAGCGGGAAATCGTATCAATGAGCAGTTCTTC	CASSPIGPSLAGNRINEQFF
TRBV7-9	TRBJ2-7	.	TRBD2	TGTGCCAGCAGCGCCCGACTAGCGAGGACCTACGAGCAGTACTTC	CASSARLARTYEQYF
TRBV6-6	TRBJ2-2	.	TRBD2	TGTGCCATCGGGGGACCGGGACGCATGAGCGGGACTCACACCGGGGAGCTGTTTTTT	CAIGGPGRMSGTHTGELFF
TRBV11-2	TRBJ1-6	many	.	TGTGCCAGCAGCTTAGAAAGCAGCCAGAATTCACCCCTCCACTTT	CASSLESSQNSPLHF
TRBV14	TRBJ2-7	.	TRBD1	TGTGCCAGCAGCCCATGGGGACAGGGGGCCTACGTGCAGTACTTC	CASSPWGQGAYVQYF
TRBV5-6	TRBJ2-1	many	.	TGTGCCAGTACAGGTCTAGCAAACTACAATGAGCAGTTCTTC	CASTGLANYNEQFF
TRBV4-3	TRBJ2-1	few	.	TGCGCCAGCAGCCAAGGTGCGGGAACGAGCTCCTACAATGAGCAGTTCTTC	CASSQGAGTSSYNEQFF
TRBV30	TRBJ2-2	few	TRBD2	TGTGCCTGGAAACTAGCGGGAAACACCGGGGAGCTGTTTTTT	CAWKLAGNTGELFF
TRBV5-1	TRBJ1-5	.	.	TGCGCCAGCAGCCCAATTGATGGGGACGGGCAGCCCCAGCATTTT	CASSPIDGDGQPQHF
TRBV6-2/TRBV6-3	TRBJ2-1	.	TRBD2	TGTGCCAGCAGTTGGGGGACTAGTGTTAAGCAGTTCTTC	CASSWGTSVKQFF
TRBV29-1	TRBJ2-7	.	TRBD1	TGCAGCGTCAGAGACAGGGGAAGCACCGAGCAGTACTTC	CSVRDRGSTEQYF
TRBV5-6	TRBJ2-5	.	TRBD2	TGTGCCAGCAGCTTGGGACCGCGGGGGGAGACCCAGTACTTC	CASSLGPRGETQYF
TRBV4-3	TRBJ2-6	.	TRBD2	TGCGCCAGCAGCCAAGATTGGGGAGGGGCGAGCTCTGGGGCCAACGTCCTGACTTTC	CASSQDWGGASSGANVLTF
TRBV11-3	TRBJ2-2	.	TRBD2	TGTGCCAGCAGCTTAGCAGTCTCGGTGGACAGCGGGGGGCTGTATTTT	CASSLAVSVDSGGLYF
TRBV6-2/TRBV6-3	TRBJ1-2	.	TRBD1	TGTGCCGGAGAGACAGGGGCCTATGGCTACACCTTC	CAGETGAYGYTF